These 16 T cell receptor beta chains were sequenced from one sample in a study of blood T cell repertoires in COVID-19. This table comes from immunoSEQ multiplex PCR, and its TCRdb copy is limited to in-frame clones, with some not included. This sample has roughly 60,000 clones; approximately 86% occur once, and the top ten carry 7.4%. The sequenced material came from peripheral blood. The receptors stem from a human donor with active COVID-19. The donor label of this sample is uncertain.

The V gene is TRBV6-6, the J gene TRBJ2-5; the D gene is possibly TRBD2 (5 bases). This CDR3 region has 13 residues. Trimming left V 5 bases short and J 5 bases short, with 12 bases between. Germline lookup yields CDR1 MNHNY and CDR2 SVGAGI (reference sequence). In DNA, the CDR3 is TGTGCCAGCAGTAATACGAGGGCTGAGACCCAGTACTTC. It codes for CASSNTRAETQYF.

CDR3 DNA sequence: TGTGCCAGTAGTGGCAATACAGGGTACGGGCAGCCCCAGCATTTT. It encodes CASSGNTGYGQPQHF. The chain is built from TRBV19 and TRBJ1-5; weak D call: TRBD1 (6 bases). Trimming pared 5 bases from V and 7 bases from J, leaving 18 bases between. CDR1 is LNHDA and CDR2 is SQIVND in the germline V gene (reference sequence). The CDR3 extends over 15 amino acids.

This clone has only one observation. J is TRBJ1-2 and V is TRBV18, with D unresolved. This CDR3 region has 13 residues. Germline V gives CDR1 KGHSH, CDR2 LQKENI. The ends were cut back, 2 bases at V and 4 bases at J, with 8 bases in the middle. CDR3 DNA sequence: TGTGCCAGCTCACCATCAGGCCTCTATGGCTACACCTTC. It specifies CASSPSGLYGYTF.

This clone was seen a single time. This chain joins TRBV7-2 and TRBJ2-3, with 7 bases that match TRBD2. The CDR3 length is 16 residues. V was clipped by 0 bases and J by 1 base; unmatched bases: 4. The germline V gene encodes CDR1 SGHTA and CDR2 FQGNSA. Here the CDR3 DNA reads TGTGCCAGCAGCTTAGCGTTGGCGGGAGGCACAGATACGCAGTATTTT. This codes for CASSLALAGGTDTQYF.

The V and J genes are TRBV6-1 and TRBJ2-5, with TRBD2 matching over 13 bases. The ends lost 1 base at V and 5 bases at J; junction bases unmatched: 13. Germline V gene sequence: CDR1 MNHNS, CDR2 SASEGT. This CDR3 spans 19 amino acids. The CDR3 sequence: CASSEGGLAGRPFWETQYF. The CDR3 DNA follows: TGTGCCAGCAGTGAAGGGGGACTAGCGGGACGCCCCTTTTGGGAGACCCAGTACTTC.

The CDR3 DNA sequence: TGCACCAGCAGCCAAGGAAGAGCGGGGGCCTCAAGCTCCTACAATGAGCAGTTCTTC. Amino acid sequence: CTSSQGRAGASSSYNEQFF. V is TRBV1 and J is TRBJ2-1; the DNA was not used to check the table's D call, TRBD2. TRBV1 is marked as a pseudogene. The CDR3 length is 19 residues.

The rearrangement joins TRBV5-4 to TRBJ2-5; TRBD1 matches at 7 bases. The germline V gene has CDR1 SGHNT and CDR2 YYREEE (reference sequence). Trimming took 0 bases from V and 5 from J; bases not matched to a gene: 10. CDR3 length: 16 amino acids. The CDR3 loop reads CASSLGGPRGRETQYF. Here the CDR3 DNA reads TGTGCCAGCAGCTTGGGGGGCCCGAGGGGGCGGGAGACCCAGTACTTC.

The gene calls are TRBV27 and TRBJ1-2; 7 bases map to TRBD1. CDR1 is MNHEY, CDR2 SMNVEV, per germline (reference sequence). This CDR3 comprises 14 residues. Trimming took 3 bases from V and 4 from J; bases not matched to a gene: 5. CDR3 residues: CASSLGQSFYGYTF. In nucleotides, the CDR3 is TGTGCCAGCAGTTTGGGACAGAGCTTCTATGGCTACACCTTC.

This chain links TRBV10-3 with TRBJ2-2; 7 positions agree with TRBD2. From germline, CDR1 is ENHRY and CDR2 SYGVKD. V lost 8 bases to trimming and J lost 2 bases; unmatched junction nucleotides: 5. The CDR3 consists of 14 residues. CDR3: CAIGAGDNTGELFF. Here the CDR3 DNA reads TGTGCCATCGGGGCGGGAGATAACACCGGGGAGCTGTTTTTT.

The rearrangement links TRBV29-1 to TRBJ2-3, with 9 bases that match TRBD2. The length of the CDR3 is 17 residues. With V trimmed by 1 base and J by 0 bases, 8 bases remained unmatched. CDR1 and CDR2 from the germline V gene are SQVTM and ANQGSEA. The CDR3 loop is CSVEGGRASFSTDTQYF. For the CDR3, the DNA is TGCAGCGTTGAAGGCGGGAGGGCCTCTTTTAGCACAGATACGCAGTATTTT.

V and J are TRBV9 and TRBJ1-2; perhaps TRBD1 as D (5 bases). Germline V gene sequence: CDR1 SGDLS, CDR2 YYNGEE. This CDR3 has 18 amino acids. Deletions cut 0 bases from V and 2 bases from J, with 20 bases between. The CDR3 sequence is CASSVEATNYQGNYGYTF. CDR3 DNA sequence: TGTGCCAGCAGCGTAGAGGCGACAAACTATCAGGGAAACTATGGCTACACCTTC.

V gene TRBV6-2 or TRBV6-3 combines with J gene TRBJ2-3; possibly TRBD1 for D (7 bases). V lost 0 bases to trimming and J lost 2 bases, with 18 bases between them. The CDR3 contains 18 residues. Germline V CDR1 and CDR2: MNHEY, SVGEGT. In DNA form, the CDR3 reads TGTGCCAGCAGTTACTCAATCGGGGGACAGAGAATCACAGATACGCAGTATTTT. Amino acids: CASSYSIGGQRITDTQYF.

The chain is built from TRBV6-5 and TRBJ1-3; D gene uncertain. Germline lookup yields CDR1 MNHEY and CDR2 SVGAGI. Trimming left V 5 bases short and J 1 base short, with 9 bases between. This CDR3 region has 14 residues. CDR3 sequence reads: CASSPDWSGNTIYF. DNA of the CDR3: TGTGCCAGCAGTCCTGACTGGTCTGGAAACACCATATATTTT.

In this sample, this clone turned up a few times. Other DNA sequences within the sample encode an identical CDR3. The CDR3 region has the DNA TGTGCCTGGAGTTGGGGAGGAGAAGCTTTCTTT. Translated: CAWSWGGEAFF. The V call is TRBV30, the J call TRBJ1-1; D unresolved. This CDR3 has 11 amino acids. Germline assignment: CDR1 GTSNPN and CDR2 SVGIG (reference sequence). V was shortened by 2 bases and J by 8 bases, with 9 bases between the two germline ends.

The chain combines TRBV27 with TRBJ1-1, with D perhaps TRBD1 (5 bases). V was cut by 5 bases and J by 1 base, with 14 bases left in between. This CDR3 region has 15 residues. Germline V gene data show CDR1 as MNHEY and CDR2 as SMNVEV (reference sequence). The CDR3 loop is CASSPHGAENTEAFF. The CDR3 nucleotides are TGTGCCAGCAGTCCCCATGGGGCCGAGAACACTGAAGCTTTCTTT.

The chain couples TRBV15 to TRBJ2-5, with D possibly matching TRBD1 (6 bases). V lost 4 bases to trimming and J lost 2 bases, with 11 bases between them. Germline V gene sequence: CDR1 LNHNV, CDR2 YYDKDF (reference sequence). The CDR3 totals 14 residues. This chain's CDR3 is CATSTGTKQETQYF. In DNA form, the CDR3 reads TGTGCCACCAGCACGGGGACAAAACAAGAGACCCAGTACTTC. The full variable domain, completed using reference TRBV15 and TRBJ2-5, is DAMVIQNPRYQVTQFGKPVTLSCSQTLNHNVMYWYQQKSSQAPKLLFHYYDKDFNNEADTPDNFQSRRPNTSFCFLDIRSPGLGDTAMYLCATSTGTKQETQYFGPGTRLLVL.